One sample yielded the 2 T cell receptor beta chains listed below, sequenced in a study of T cell changes during pregnancy in multiple sclerosis. Data came from immunoSEQ multiplex PCR; TCRdb stores just in-frame clones and leaves some out. The data contain around 100,000 clones, approximately 90% of them singletons. The specimen comprised peripheral blood, sampled after pregnancy. Every receptor here comes from a female donor with multiple sclerosis, enrolled in a pregnancy study.

The gene calls are TRBV6-6 and TRBJ1-6; TRBD1 is a possible D gene (5 bases). Trimming removed 2 bases from V and 0 bases from J, with 8 bases in between. The length of the CDR3 is 16 residues. Germline V gene lookup returns CDR1 MNHNY and CDR2 SVGAGI (reference sequence). The CDR3 here is CASSYQGGSYNSPLHF. In nucleotides, the CDR3 is TGTGCCAGCAGTTACCAGGGCGGCTCCTATAATTCACCCCTCCACTTT.

V is TRBV6-6 and J is TRBJ1-2; TRBD1 agrees at 7 bases. Germline assignment: CDR1 MNHNY and CDR2 SVGAGI (reference sequence). The CDR3 covers 14 residues. J was trimmed by 0 bases and V by 5 bases; bases with no gene match: 3. CDR3 loop: CASSTGTANYGYTF. The CDR3 nucleotides are TGTGCCAGCAGTACCGGGACAGCTAACTATGGCTACACCTTC.